The rows below give T cell receptor beta chains drawn from one sample of a study of CD8 T cells in Susac syndrome. TCRdb ran MiXCR on the immunoSEQ multiplex PCR reads and lists one entry per CDR3 protein. The data contain 150,000 to 200,000 distinct CDR3 sequences, 90% to 95% of them singletons. Material: CD4+ T cells from PBMCs. Source of these receptors: a human donor with Susac syndrome. The CDR3 runs from the conserved cysteine through the conserved F or W. A D gene is named only where the DNA matches it firmly. Clone sizes are given selectively: once, few, many, or a class where the clone is expanded.

V gene: TRBV21-1; D gene: -; clone size: once; J gene: TRBJ2-1; CDR3 DNA: TGTGCCAGCAGCAAAATTTGGCGGGGTGAGCAGTTCTTC; CDR3 protein: CASSKIWRGEQFF
V gene: TRBV5-1; D gene: -; clone size: few; J gene: TRBJ2-5; CDR3 DNA: TGCGCCAGCAGCTTGGCCGGAGAGACCCAGTACTTC; CDR3 protein: CASSLAGETQYF
V gene: TRBV20-1; D gene: -; clone size: -; J gene: TRBJ2-6; CDR3 DNA: TGCAGTGCTAGAGATGGAGGGACCACTGGGGCCAACGTCCTGACTTTC; CDR3 protein: CSARDGGTTGANVLTF
V gene: TRBV7-3; D gene: TRBD2; clone size: -; J gene: TRBJ2-2; CDR3 DNA: TGTGCCAGCAGTTTAGCGGGAGGGCCAAACACCGGGGAGCTGTTTTTT; CDR3 protein: CASSLAGGPNTGELFF
V gene: TRBV19; D gene: -; clone size: few; J gene: TRBJ2-4; CDR3 DNA: TGTGCCAGTAGTATTTCCATGCTAGCCAAAAACATTCAGTACTTC; CDR3 protein: CASSISMLAKNIQYF
V gene: TRBV18; D gene: -; clone size: -; J gene: TRBJ2-2; CDR3 DNA: TGTGCCAGCTCACCAGGGACACCGACCGGGGAGCTGTTTTTT; CDR3 protein: CASSPGTPTGELFF
V gene: TRBV30; D gene: TRBD2; clone size: -; J gene: TRBJ2-7; CDR3 DNA: TGTGCCTGGAACCGGGGAGGGAGTTCCTACGAGCAGTACTTC; CDR3 protein: CAWNRGGSSYEQYF
V gene: TRBV19; D gene: -; clone size: -; J gene: TRBJ1-4; CDR3 DNA: TGTGCCAGCGCCGACTCGGACTTGTTGGGTTTGAAAAAACTGTTTTTT; CDR3 protein: CASADSDLLGLKKLFF
V gene: TRBV10-3; D gene: -; clone size: -; J gene: TRBJ1-5; CDR3 DNA: TGTGCCATCAGTGGGGCCAGCAATCAGCCCCAGCATTTT; CDR3 protein: CAISGASNQPQHF
V gene: TRBV29-1; D gene: -; clone size: -; J gene: TRBJ2-3; CDR3 DNA: TGCAGCGTTGAATTGGGGGGAGGCACAGATACGCAGTATTTT; CDR3 protein: CSVELGGGTDTQYF
V gene: TRBV20-1; D gene: TRBD2; clone size: once; J gene: TRBJ2-7; CDR3 DNA: TGCAGTGCTAGAGTGCGACTAGCGGGAGCCTACGAGCAGTACTTC; CDR3 protein: CSARVRLAGAYEQYF
V gene: TRBV7-8; D gene: TRBD2; clone size: -; J gene: TRBJ2-3; CDR3 DNA: TGTGCCAGCAGCACCCCGGGACTAGCGGGGGGCTCCCCGACGCAGTATTTT; CDR3 protein: CASSTPGLAGGSPTQYF
V gene: TRBV29-1; D gene: -; clone size: -; J gene: TRBJ1-2; CDR3 DNA: TGCAGCGTGGTACAGAACTATGGCTACACCTTC; CDR3 protein: CSVVQNYGYTF
V gene: TRBV7-9; D gene: TRBD2; clone size: -; J gene: TRBJ2-5; CDR3 DNA: TGTGCCAGCAGCTTAGGGCTAGCGGGAATGTGGGAGACCCAGTACTTC; CDR3 protein: CASSLGLAGMWETQYF
V gene: TRBV6-1; D gene: -; clone size: -; J gene: TRBJ2-1; CDR3 DNA: TGTGCCAGCAGAGGTCCCGGGAATGAGCAGTTCTTC; CDR3 protein: CASRGPGNEQFF
V gene: TRBV5-4; D gene: -; clone size: -; J gene: TRBJ2-5; CDR3 DNA: TGTGCCAGCAGGCCTAGCTTGGGGAATCAAGAGACCCAGTACTTC; CDR3 protein: CASRPSLGNQETQYF
V gene: TRBV20-1; D gene: -; clone size: once; J gene: TRBJ1-1; CDR3 DNA: TGCAGTGCAAACTCAGGAAGGGCCGGGACTGAAGCTTTCTTT; CDR3 protein: CSANSGRAGTEAFF
V gene: TRBV6-2/TRBV6-3; D gene: -; clone size: -; J gene: TRBJ1-4; CDR3 DNA: TGTGCCAGCAGGGATCCCGGGAGGGAAAAACTGTTTTTT; CDR3 protein: CASRDPGREKLFF
V gene: TRBV20-1; D gene: -; clone size: once; J gene: TRBJ2-1; CDR3 DNA: TGCAGTGCTCGCGACGTGAGCTCCTACAATGAGCAGTTCTTC; CDR3 protein: CSARDVSSYNEQFF
V gene: TRBV30; D gene: -; clone size: -; J gene: TRBJ2-7; CDR3 DNA: TGTGCCCACACAGGGAGCTCCTACGAGCAGTACTTC; CDR3 protein: CAHTGSSYEQYF
V gene: TRBV5-1; D gene: TRBD1; clone size: -; J gene: TRBJ2-7; CDR3 DNA: TGCGCCAGCACAGAGGGGGCCGAGCAGTACTTC; CDR3 protein: CASTEGAEQYF
V gene: TRBV19; D gene: -; clone size: -; J gene: TRBJ2-5; CDR3 DNA: TGTGCCAGTAGTCGCGGAGAGACCCAGTACTTC; CDR3 protein: CASSRGETQYF